This section outlines one T cell receptor (beta chain) sequence together with its context. A read error may explain this, as a much larger clone is one base away. The sample is drawn from a study of regulatory T cells in long-lasting Graves disease. Time point meaning: newly diagnosed GD, antithyroid drugs for less than 3 months. With RNA extracted from PBMCs as input, the TCR library was made. Trimming left V 7 bases short and J 13 bases short, with 23 bases between. This CDR3 contains 14 residues. In germline, CDR1 is MDHEN, CDR2 SYDVKM. Arm-PCR of CDR3 regions and iRepertoire HTBI primers were used to build TCR beta libraries. From the multiplex PCR reads, TCRdb called clonotypes with MiXCR, one entry per CDR3 protein. The sample has hundreds of thousands of distinct CDR3 sequences; approximately 15% are singletons. This sample also appeared in a second study, on T cells in Graves' hyperthyroidism and ophthalmopathy.

V gene TRBV28 combines with J gene TRBJ2-4; tentatively, D is TRBD2 (5 bases). The sequencing here drew on peripheral blood mononuclear cells (PBMCs), taken at new diagnosis, from a patient treated with antithyroid drugs. This TCR was sampled from a woman aged 25 to 39 with Graves disease. The CDR3: CASTESASYNEQYF. The CDR3 DNA sequence: TGTGCCAGCACCGAGAGCGCTAGCTACAATGAGCAGTACTTC.